The clone carrying this TCR beta chain was detected many times. Its antigen is unknown. The sample belongs to a study of T cell repertoires in cytomegalovirus infection. Looking at the study overall: Recently identified HLA-C-restricted CMV epitopes were used, and well-studied HLA-B-restricted CMV epitopes were used as well. Both CMV infection and a matching HLA type were indicated by public TCR beta signatures. Notes on the study in general: The response measured ex vivo was dominated by TCR beta clonotypes (HLA-C-restricted and CMV-specific).

From the reads, TCRdb called clonotypes with MiXCR, one entry per CDR3 protein. Here the sample spans roughly 990,000 distinct CDR3 sequences, roughly 30% being singletons. CDR3 length equals 15 residues. CDR1 is SGHTA and CDR2 is FQGNSA in the germline V gene. With V trimmed by 5 bases and J by 5 bases, 7 bases remained unmatched. Sequencing used cultured CD8+ T cells from PBMCs, obtained from culture after CMV antigen stimulation. The gene calls are TRBV7-2 and TRBJ1-1, with 11 bases identical to TRBD1. The TCR sequence derives from a human donor in good health (CMV status not recorded). Some clones in this sample may be carry-over from other donors' samples. Written as DNA, the CDR3 is TGTGCCAGCAGCCCGGACAGGGGGCGGTTAACTGAAGCTTTCTTT. Protein: CASSPDRGRLTEAFF.